This is a list of T cell receptor beta chains from one sample in a study of T cell responses to AZD1222 COVID-19 vaccine. Repertoires were generated with immunoSEQ multiplex PCR, while TCRdb's copy carries only in-frame clones and drops some. The sample lists roughly 84,000 clones, 75% to 90% seen once, with 9% to 14% in the top ten. Sequenced material: peripheral blood, taken 28 days after the second AZD1222 dose. These TCRs come from an adult who received the AZD1222 COVID-19 vaccine. CDR3s include the opening cysteine and the closing phenylalanine or tryptophan. The D gene is left open where the match is weak. Expanded clones are given a class, and other clones once, few, many or no size at all.

cdr3_aa | cdr3_nt | clone_size | j_call | d_call | v_call
CASKEFGQTSGANVLTF | TGTGCCAGTAAGGAGTTCGGACAGACCTCTGGGGCCAACGTCCTGACTTTC | - | TRBJ2-6 | - | TRBV19
CASSPTGGHQPQHF | TGTGCCAGCAGCCCGACAGGGGGCCATCAGCCCCAGCATTTT | - | TRBJ1-5 | TRBD1 | TRBV7-8
CASSIGRGITNTEAFF | TGTGCCAGTAGTATAGGTAGGGGGATAACGAACACTGAAGCTTTCTTT | once | TRBJ1-1 | - | TRBV19
CASSYSRDSYNEQFF | TGTGCCAGCAGTTACTCCAGAGACTCCTACAATGAGCAGTTCTTC | - | TRBJ2-1 | - | TRBV6-2/TRBV6-3
CASSLDNEQFF | TGTGCCAGCAGCCTCGACAATGAGCAGTTCTTC | - | TRBJ2-1 | - | TRBV11-3
CASSWQGNEKLFF | TGTGCCAGCAGTTGGCAGGGTAATGAAAAACTGTTTTTT | - | TRBJ1-4 | - | TRBV6-5
CASSYGDRGNSPLHF | TGTGCCAGCAGTTACGGGGACAGGGGGAATTCACCCCTCCACTTT | - | TRBJ1-6 | TRBD1 | TRBV6-6
CASRETNGRQFF | TGTGCCAGCAGAGAGACAAACGGGAGGCAGTTCTTC | once | TRBJ2-1 | - | TRBV28
CASRGDRRNTEAFF | TGTGCCAGCAGGGGCGACAGGCGGAACACTGAAGCTTTCTTT | - | TRBJ1-1 | - | TRBV27
CASSLFEGVRLTEAFF | TGTGCCAGCTCACTCTTTGAGGGAGTTCGGCTCACTGAAGCTTTCTTT | - | TRBJ1-1 | - | TRBV18
CASSSYGVELAEAFF | TGCGCCAGCAGCTCCTACGGAGTTGAGCTGGCGGAAGCTTTCTTT | - | TRBJ1-1 | - | TRBV5-1
CASSLTQVLPQHF | TGTGCCAGCAGTTTAACGCAGGTATTGCCCCAGCATTTT | - | TRBJ1-5 | - | TRBV27
CASSWVQETQYF | TGTGCCAGCAGTTGGGTTCAAGAGACCCAGTACTTC | - | TRBJ2-5 | - | TRBV12-3/TRBV12-4
CASSQRGNYGYTF | TGTGCCAGCAGCCAAAGGGGGAACTATGGCTACACCTTC | - | TRBJ1-2 | - | TRBV3-1/TRBV3-2
CASSQSSYFNNEQFF | TGCGCCAGCAGCCAATCCTCGTACTTCAACAATGAGCAGTTCTTC | - | TRBJ2-1 | - | TRBV4-1
CASKREYEDTQYF | TGTGCCAGCAAGCGGGAGTACGAAGATACGCAGTATTTT | - | TRBJ2-3 | TRBD2 | TRBV7-3
CSVAAGRTSFF | TGCAGCGTTGCGGCCGGGAGGACTTCCTTCTTC | - | TRBJ2-7 | TRBD2 | TRBV29-1
CASSWDTTNTEAFF | TGCGCCAGCAGTTGGGACACAACGAACACTGAAGCTTTCTTT | - | TRBJ1-1 | - | TRBV10-1
CASSPDRNIYGYTF | TGTGCCAGCAGCCCGGACAGGAACATCTATGGCTACACCTTC | - | TRBJ1-2 | TRBD1 | TRBV14
CASSQDYAGETTDTQYF | TGTGCCAGCAGCCAAGACTATGCGGGCGAGACCACAGATACGCAGTATTTT | - | TRBJ2-3 | - | TRBV3-1/TRBV3-2
CASSGQRTSGTVYEQFF | TGTGCCAGCAGCGGCCAACGGACTAGCGGGACGGTCTATGAGCAGTTCTTC | - | TRBJ2-1 | TRBD2 | TRBV9
CASSLHDSGNTIYF | TGTGCCAGCAGTTTACATGACTCTGGAAACACCATATATTTT | - | TRBJ1-3 | - | TRBV28
CASSPPQTNYGYTF | TGTGCCAGCTCACCACCACAGACTAACTATGGCTACACCTTC | - | TRBJ1-2 | - | TRBV18
CAWSTGAVSGAFF | TGTGCCTGGAGTACCGGGGCCGTCTCGGGGGCTTTCTTT | - | TRBJ1-1 | - | TRBV30
CASSDQTGAIPSEQFF | TGCGCCAGCAGTGATCAGACAGGGGCCATCCCCAGTGAGCAGTTCTTC | - | TRBJ2-1 | TRBD1 | TRBV10-2
CASSSTGDYNQPQHF | TGTGCCAGCAGCTCGACAGGGGACTACAATCAGCCCCAGCATTTT | - | TRBJ1-5 | TRBD1 | TRBV7-9
CASSLPTGQEKLFF | TGTGCCAGCAGTCTGCCCACAGGGCAAGAAAAACTGTTTTTT | once | TRBJ1-4 | - | TRBV28
CASSLVPGQRDPGANVLTF | TGTGCCAGCAGCTTGGTTCCGGGACAGAGAGATCCTGGGGCCAACGTCCTGACTTTC | - | TRBJ2-6 | TRBD1 | TRBV5-5
CASSRRRGRSPLHF | TGTGCCAGCAGCCGCCGCCGGGGTCGCTCACCCCTCCACTTT | - | TRBJ1-6 | - | TRBV7-8
CASSEAAYGLFF | TGTGCCAGCAGTGAAGCAGCCTATGGACTGTTTTTT | - | TRBJ1-4 | - | TRBV2
CASSTSTGNTIYF | TGTGCCAGCAGCACATCGACGGGAAACACCATATATTTT | - | TRBJ1-3 | - | TRBV9
CASSVAQGASNQPQHF | TGTGCCAGCAGCGTAGCTCAGGGGGCAAGCAATCAGCCCCAGCATTTT | - | TRBJ1-5 | TRBD1 | TRBV9
CASSSGLANEQFF | TGCGCCAGCAGCTCCGGACTAGCCAATGAGCAGTTCTTC | - | TRBJ2-1 | TRBD2 | TRBV5-1
CASRLTGARATDTQYF | TGTGCCAGCAGACTTACAGGGGCTCGGGCCACAGATACGCAGTATTTT | - | TRBJ2-3 | TRBD1 | TRBV3-1/TRBV3-2
CASEPRDRVAYEQYF | TGTGCCAGCGAGCCCCGGGACAGGGTAGCCTACGAGCAGTACTTC | - | TRBJ2-7 | TRBD1 | TRBV6-5
CASSLGHGYTF | TGTGCCAGCAGTTTAGGCCATGGCTACACCTTC | - | TRBJ1-2 | - | TRBV12-3/TRBV12-4
CASSYGRATNEKLFF | TGCGCCAGCAGCTACGGAAGGGCAACTAATGAAAAACTGTTTTTT | - | TRBJ1-4 | - | TRBV5-1
CASSRMSTEAFF | TGTGCCAGCAGTAGAATGAGCACTGAAGCTTTCTTT | - | TRBJ1-1 | - | TRBV12-3/TRBV12-4
CASSQFEHRPPFYEQYF | TGCGCCAGCAGTCAATTCGAACACCGGCCCCCTTTTTACGAGCAGTACTTC | - | TRBJ2-7 | - | TRBV23-1
CSASVGLRGLYEQYF | TGCAGTGCTAGTGTAGGCCTCCGGGGGCTCTACGAGCAGTACTTC | - | TRBJ2-7 | - | TRBV20-1
CASSLRQFSPLHF | TGTGCCAGCAGTCTCCGACAGTTTTCACCCCTCCACTTT | - | TRBJ1-6 | - | TRBV27
CASSLFLETQYF | TGCGCCAGCAGCTTGTTTTTGGAGACCCAGTACTTC | - | TRBJ2-5 | - | TRBV5-1
CASSLGRASGNTIYF | TGTGCCAGCAGTTTGGGGAGGGCCTCTGGAAACACCATATATTTT | - | TRBJ1-3 | - | TRBV28
CASSWGQGNTEAFF | TGTGCCAGCAGCTGGGGACAGGGAAACACTGAAGCTTTCTTT | - | TRBJ1-1 | TRBD1 | TRBV7-9
CASSQRSYGYTF | TGTGCCAGCAGCCAGCGATCCTATGGCTACACCTTC | - | TRBJ1-2 | - | TRBV3-1/TRBV3-2
CASSTVTAYGYTF | TGTGCCAGCAGTACCGTGACAGCCTATGGCTACACCTTC | - | TRBJ1-2 | - | TRBV6-5
CASSPRRGAADTQYF | TGTGCCAGCAGCCCCCGGCGGGGGGCGGCAGATACGCAGTATTTT | once | TRBJ2-3 | TRBD2 | TRBV11-3